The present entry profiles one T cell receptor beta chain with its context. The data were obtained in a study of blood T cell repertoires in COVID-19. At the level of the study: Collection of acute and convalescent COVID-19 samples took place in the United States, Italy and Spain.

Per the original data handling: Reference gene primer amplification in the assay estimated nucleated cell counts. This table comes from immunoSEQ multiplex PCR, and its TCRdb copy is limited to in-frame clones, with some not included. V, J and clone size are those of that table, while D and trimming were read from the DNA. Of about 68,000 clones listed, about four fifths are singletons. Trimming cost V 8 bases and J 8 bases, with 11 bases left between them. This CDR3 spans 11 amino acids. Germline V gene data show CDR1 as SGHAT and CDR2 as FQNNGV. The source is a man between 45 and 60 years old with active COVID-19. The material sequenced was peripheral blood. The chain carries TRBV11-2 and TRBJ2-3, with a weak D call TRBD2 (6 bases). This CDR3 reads CASAGGVTQYF. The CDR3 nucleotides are TGTGCCAGCGCCGGGGGAGTTACGCAGTATTTT.